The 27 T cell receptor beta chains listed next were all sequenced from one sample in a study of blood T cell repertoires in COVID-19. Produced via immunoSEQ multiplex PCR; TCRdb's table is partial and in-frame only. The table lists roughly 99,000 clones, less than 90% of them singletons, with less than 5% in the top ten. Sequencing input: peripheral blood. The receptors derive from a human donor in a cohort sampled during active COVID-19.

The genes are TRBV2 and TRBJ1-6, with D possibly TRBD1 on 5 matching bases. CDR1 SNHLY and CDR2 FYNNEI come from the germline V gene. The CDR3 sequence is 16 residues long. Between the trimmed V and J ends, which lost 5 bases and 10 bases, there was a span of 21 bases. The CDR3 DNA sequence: TGTGCCAGCAGTACAAACGTCCCGGGGGGTCACTCACCCCTCCACTTT. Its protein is CASSTNVPGGHSPLHF.

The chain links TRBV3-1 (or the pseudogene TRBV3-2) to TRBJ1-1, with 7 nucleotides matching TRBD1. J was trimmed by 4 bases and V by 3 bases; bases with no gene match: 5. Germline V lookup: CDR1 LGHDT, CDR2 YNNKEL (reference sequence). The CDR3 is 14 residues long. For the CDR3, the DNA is TGTGCCAGCAGCCATAACAGGGGTGGCACTGAAGCTTTCTTT. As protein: CASSHNRGGTEAFF.

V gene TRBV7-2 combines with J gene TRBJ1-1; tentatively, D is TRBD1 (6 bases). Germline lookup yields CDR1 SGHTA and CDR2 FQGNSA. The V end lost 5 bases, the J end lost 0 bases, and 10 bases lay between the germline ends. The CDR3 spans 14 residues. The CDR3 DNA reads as TGTGCCAGCAGCGTAACAGGGATGAACACTGAAGCTTTCTTT. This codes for CASSVTGMNTEAFF.

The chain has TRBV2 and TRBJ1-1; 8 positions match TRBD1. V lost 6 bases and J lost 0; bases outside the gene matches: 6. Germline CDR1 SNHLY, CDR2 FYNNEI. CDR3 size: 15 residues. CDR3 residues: CASSRQGALNTEAFF. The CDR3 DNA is TGTGCCAGCAGCCGCCAGGGGGCCCTGAACACTGAAGCTTTCTTT.

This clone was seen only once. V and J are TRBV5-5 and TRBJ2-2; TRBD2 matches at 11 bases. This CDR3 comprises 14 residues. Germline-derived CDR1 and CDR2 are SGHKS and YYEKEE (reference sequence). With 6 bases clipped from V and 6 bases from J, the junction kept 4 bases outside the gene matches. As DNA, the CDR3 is TGTGCCAGCAAACCGGGACTAGCGGCCGGGGAGCTGTTTTTT. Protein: CASKPGLAAGELFF.

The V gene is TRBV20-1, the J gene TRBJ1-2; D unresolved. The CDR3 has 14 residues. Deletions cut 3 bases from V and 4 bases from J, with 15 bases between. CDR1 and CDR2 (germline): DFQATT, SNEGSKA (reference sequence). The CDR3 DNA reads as TGCAGTGCTAGTACCCGGACGGAGGTCTATGGCTACACCTTC. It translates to CSASTRTEVYGYTF.

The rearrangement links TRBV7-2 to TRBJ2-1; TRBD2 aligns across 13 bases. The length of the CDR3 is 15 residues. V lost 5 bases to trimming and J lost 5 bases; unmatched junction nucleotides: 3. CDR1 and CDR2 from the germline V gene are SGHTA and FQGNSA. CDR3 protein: CASSVGTSGNNEQFF. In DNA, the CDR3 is TGTGCCAGCAGCGTAGGGACTAGCGGGAACAATGAGCAGTTCTTC.

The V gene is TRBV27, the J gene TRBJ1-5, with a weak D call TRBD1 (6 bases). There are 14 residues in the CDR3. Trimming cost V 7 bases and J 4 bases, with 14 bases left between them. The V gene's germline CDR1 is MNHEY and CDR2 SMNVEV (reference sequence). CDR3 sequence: CASKQLGQNQPQHF. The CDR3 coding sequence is TGTGCCAGCAAACAACTCGGACAGAATCAGCCCCAGCATTTT.

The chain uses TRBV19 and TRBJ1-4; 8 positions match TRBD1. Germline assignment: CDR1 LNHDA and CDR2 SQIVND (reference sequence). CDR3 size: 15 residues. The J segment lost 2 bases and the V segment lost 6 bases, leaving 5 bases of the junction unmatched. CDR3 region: CASSIQGATNEKLFF. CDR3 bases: TGTGCCAGTAGCATTCAGGGGGCGACTAATGAAAAACTGTTTTTT.

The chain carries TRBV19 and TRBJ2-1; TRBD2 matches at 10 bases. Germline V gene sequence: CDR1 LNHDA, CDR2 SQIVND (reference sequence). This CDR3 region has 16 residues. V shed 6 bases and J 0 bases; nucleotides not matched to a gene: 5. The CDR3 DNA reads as TGTGCCAGTAGCAACTTAGCGGGAGGCTCCTACAATGAGCAGTTCTTC. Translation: CASSNLAGGSYNEQFF.

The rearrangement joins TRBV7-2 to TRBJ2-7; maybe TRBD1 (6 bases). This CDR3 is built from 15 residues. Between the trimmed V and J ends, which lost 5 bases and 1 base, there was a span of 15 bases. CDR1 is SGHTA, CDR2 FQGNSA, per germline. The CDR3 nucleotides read TGTGCCAGCAGCCCCGACAGGCTAAATTCCTACGAGCAGTACTTC. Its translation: CASSPDRLNSYEQYF.

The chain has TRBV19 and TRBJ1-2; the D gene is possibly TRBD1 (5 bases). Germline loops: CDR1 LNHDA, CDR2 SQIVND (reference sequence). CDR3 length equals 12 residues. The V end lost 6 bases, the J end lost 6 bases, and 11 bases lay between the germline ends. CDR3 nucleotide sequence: TGTGCCAGTAGGGACACCAAACATGGCTACACCTTC. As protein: CASRDTKHGYTF.

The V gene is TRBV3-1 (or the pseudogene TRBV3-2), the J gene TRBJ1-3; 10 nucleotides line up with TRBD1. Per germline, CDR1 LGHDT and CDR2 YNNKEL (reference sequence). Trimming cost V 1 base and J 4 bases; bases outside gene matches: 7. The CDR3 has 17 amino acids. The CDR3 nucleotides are TGTGCCAGCAGCCAAGCAACCGGGACAGGGGTAGGAAACACCATATATTTT. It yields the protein CASSQATGTGVGNTIYF.

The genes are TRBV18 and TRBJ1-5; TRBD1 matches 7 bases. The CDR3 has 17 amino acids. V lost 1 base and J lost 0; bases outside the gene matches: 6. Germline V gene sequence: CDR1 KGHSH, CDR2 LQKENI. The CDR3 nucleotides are TGTGCCAGCTCACCACAGGCAGGGGGTTATAGCAATCAGCCCCAGCATTTT. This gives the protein CASSPQAGGYSNQPQHF. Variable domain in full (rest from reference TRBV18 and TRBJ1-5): NAGVMQNPRHLVRRRGQEARLRCSPMKGHSHVYWYRQLPEEGLKFMVYLQKENIIDESGMPKERFSAEFPKEGPSILRIQQVVRGDSAAYFCASSPQAGGYSNQPQHFGDGTRLSIL.

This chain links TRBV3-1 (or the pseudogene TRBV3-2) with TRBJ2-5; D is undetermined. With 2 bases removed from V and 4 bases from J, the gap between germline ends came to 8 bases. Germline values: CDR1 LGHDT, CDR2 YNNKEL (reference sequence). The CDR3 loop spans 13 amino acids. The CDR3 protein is CASSQRLGETQYF. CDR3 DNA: TGTGCCAGCAGCCAAAGACTGGGAGAGACCCAGTACTTC.

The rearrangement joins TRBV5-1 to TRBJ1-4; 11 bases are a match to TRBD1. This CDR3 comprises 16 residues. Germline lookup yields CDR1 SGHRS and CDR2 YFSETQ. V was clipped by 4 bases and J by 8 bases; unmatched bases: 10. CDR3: CASSPGTGGEGEKLFF. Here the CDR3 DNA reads TGCGCCAGCAGCCCCGGGACAGGGGGTGAGGGAGAAAAACTGTTTTTT.

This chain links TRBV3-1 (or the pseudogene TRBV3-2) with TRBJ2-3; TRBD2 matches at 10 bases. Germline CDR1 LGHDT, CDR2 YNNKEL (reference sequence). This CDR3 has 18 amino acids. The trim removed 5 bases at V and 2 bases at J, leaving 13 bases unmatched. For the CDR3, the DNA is TGTGCCAGCAGCGGAGGGGTAGCGGGAGGTATATTCACAGATACGCAGTATTTT. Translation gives CASSGGVAGGIFTDTQYF.

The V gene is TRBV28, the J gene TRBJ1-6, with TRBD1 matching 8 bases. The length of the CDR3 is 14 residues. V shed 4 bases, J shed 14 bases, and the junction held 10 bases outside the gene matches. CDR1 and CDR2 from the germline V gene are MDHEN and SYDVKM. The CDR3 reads CASSSPGQEATLHF. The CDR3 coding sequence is TGTGCCAGCAGTTCGCCGGGACAGGAGGCGACCCTCCACTTT.

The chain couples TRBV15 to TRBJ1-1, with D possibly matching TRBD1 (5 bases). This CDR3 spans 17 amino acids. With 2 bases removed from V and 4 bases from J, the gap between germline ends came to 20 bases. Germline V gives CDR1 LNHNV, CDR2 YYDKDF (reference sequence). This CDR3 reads CATSRTGTQGAITEAFF. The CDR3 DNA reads TGTGCCACCAGCAGAACCGGAACGCAGGGTGCGATCACTGAAGCTTTCTTT.

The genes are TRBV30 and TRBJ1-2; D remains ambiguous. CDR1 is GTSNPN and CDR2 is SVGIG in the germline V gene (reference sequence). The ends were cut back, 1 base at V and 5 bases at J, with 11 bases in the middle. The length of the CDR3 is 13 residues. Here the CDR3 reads CAWSGGGGYGYTF. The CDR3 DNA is TGTGCCTGGAGTGGGGGAGGTGGATATGGCTACACCTTC.

CDR3 in DNA: TGTGCCAGCAGCTTCCTCGAGTTTAGACAGGGCTATGGCTACACCTTC. It specifies CASSFLEFRQGYGYTF. V gene TRBV7-2 combines with J gene TRBJ1-2; 7 bases map to TRBD1. This CDR3 region has 16 residues. Germline CDR1 reads SGHTA; CDR2 reads FQGNSA. After removal of 3 bases from V and 4 bases from J, the junction contained 11 bases not matched to a gene.

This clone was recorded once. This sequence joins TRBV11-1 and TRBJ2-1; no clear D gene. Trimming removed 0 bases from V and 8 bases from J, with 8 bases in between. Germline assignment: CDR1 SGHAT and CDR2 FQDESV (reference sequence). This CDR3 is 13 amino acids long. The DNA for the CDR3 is TGTGCCAGCAGCTTAGCGGGTAGCTATGAGCAGTTCTTC. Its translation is CASSLAGSYEQFF.

The CDR3 coding sequence is TGTGCCAGCAGTGATTGGGGACAGGTGGACGGGGAGCTGTTTTTT. The encoded protein is CASSDWGQVDGELFF. J is TRBJ2-2 and V is TRBV2; 8 bases match TRBD1. This CDR3 comprises 15 residues. Per germline, CDR1 SNHLY and CDR2 FYNNEI. After removal of 3 bases from V and 7 bases from J, the junction contained 7 bases not matched to a gene.

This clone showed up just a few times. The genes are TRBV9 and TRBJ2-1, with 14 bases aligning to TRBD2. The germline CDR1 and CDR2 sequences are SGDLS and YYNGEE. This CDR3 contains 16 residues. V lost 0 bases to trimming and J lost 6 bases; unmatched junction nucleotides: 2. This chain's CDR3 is CASSVVGTSGSNEQFF. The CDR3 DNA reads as TGTGCCAGCAGCGTAGTTGGGACTAGCGGGAGCAATGAGCAGTTCTTC.

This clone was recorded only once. CDR3: CASSFMGQNTEAFF. DNA of the CDR3: TGTGCCAGCAGCTTCATGGGGCAGAACACTGAAGCTTTCTTT. The V call is TRBV11-2, the J call TRBJ1-1, with D maybe TRBD1 (5 bases). Germline assignment: CDR1 SGHAT and CDR2 FQNNGV. The CDR3 covers 14 residues. Trimming stripped 3 bases from V and 1 base from J, with 9 bases between.

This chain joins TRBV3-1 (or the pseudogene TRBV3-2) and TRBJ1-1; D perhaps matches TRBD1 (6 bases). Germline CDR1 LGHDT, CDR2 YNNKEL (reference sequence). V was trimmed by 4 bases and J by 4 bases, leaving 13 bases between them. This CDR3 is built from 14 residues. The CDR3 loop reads CASSPAGRGTEAFF. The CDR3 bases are TGTGCCAGCAGCCCTGCCGGCAGGGGCACTGAAGCTTTCTTT.

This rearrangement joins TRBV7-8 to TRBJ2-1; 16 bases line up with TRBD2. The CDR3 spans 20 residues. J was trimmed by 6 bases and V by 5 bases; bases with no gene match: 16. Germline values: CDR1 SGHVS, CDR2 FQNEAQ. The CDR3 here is CASSLTDRGLAGGSINEQFF. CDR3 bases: TGTGCCAGCAGCCTGACGGACAGGGGACTAGCGGGAGGGTCGATCAATGAGCAGTTCTTC.